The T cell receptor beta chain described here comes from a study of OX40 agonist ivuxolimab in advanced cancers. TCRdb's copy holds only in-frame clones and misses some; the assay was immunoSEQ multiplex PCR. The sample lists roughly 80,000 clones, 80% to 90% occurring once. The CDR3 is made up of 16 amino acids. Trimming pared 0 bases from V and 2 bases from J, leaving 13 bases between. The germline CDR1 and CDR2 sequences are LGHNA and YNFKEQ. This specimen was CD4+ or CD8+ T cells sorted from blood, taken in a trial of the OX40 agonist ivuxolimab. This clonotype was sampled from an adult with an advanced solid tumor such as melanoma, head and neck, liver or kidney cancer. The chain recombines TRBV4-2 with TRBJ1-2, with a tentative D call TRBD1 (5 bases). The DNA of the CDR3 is TGTGCCAGCAGCCAAGATTTGGCGAGGGGAAACTATGGCTACACCTTC. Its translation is CASSQDLARGNYGYTF.